These T cell receptor beta chains were read from a single sample in a study of T cell repertoires in cytomegalovirus infection. Their target antigens are unknown. TCRdb re-called the reads with MiXCR, one entry per CDR3 protein. The repertoire holds approximately 910,000 distinct CDR3 sequences, with 25% to 40% as singletons. This material consisted of cultured CD8+ T cells from PBMCs, taken from culture after CMV antigen stimulation. The receptors were gathered from a human donor in good health (CMV status not recorded). Some clones in this sample may be carry-over from other donors' samples. Each CDR3 is given with its conserved first and last residue. D genes are given only for firm matches. Clone size appears in some rows only: once, few, many, or a class for an expanded clone.

size: .; J: TRBJ1-3; V: TRBV20-1; D: .; DNA: TGCAGTGCTCGATGGGGGTCCTCTGGAAACACCATATATTTT; CDR3: CSARWGSSGNTIYF
size: .; J: TRBJ2-2; V: TRBV7-8; D: .; DNA: TGTGCCAGCAGCCAAACAGTCTACACCGGGGAGCTGTTTTTT; CDR3: CASSQTVYTGELFF
size: few; J: TRBJ1-4; V: TRBV7-6; D: TRBD1; DNA: TGTGCCAGCAGCACCCAGGGGGAAGGGAATGAAAAACTGTTTTTT; CDR3: CASSTQGEGNEKLFF
size: few; J: TRBJ2-1; V: TRBV27; D: .; DNA: TGTGCCAGCAGCCTCTCGGGGAGCGCCTACAATGAGCAGTTCTTC; CDR3: CASSLSGSAYNEQFF
size: .; J: TRBJ2-1; V: TRBV2; D: TRBD1; DNA: TGTGCCAACAGGGGGGACAGGGGGCCGTACAATGAGCAGTTCTTC; CDR3: CANRGDRGPYNEQFF
size: .; J: TRBJ1-2; V: TRBV24-1; D: TRBD1; DNA: TGTGCCACCAGTGATGCAAATCCGGGACAGGGAACGAATGGCTACACCTTC; CDR3: CATSDANPGQGTNGYTF
size: few; J: TRBJ2-4; V: TRBV6-2/TRBV6-3; D: .; DNA: TGTGCCAGCAGCCTCAATAACGTTATTCAGTACTTC; CDR3: CASSLNNVIQYF
size: few; J: TRBJ2-7; V: TRBV5-6; D: .; DNA: TGTGCCAGCAGCCAAGGGTCCCTTGGGATTTACGAGCAGTACTTC; CDR3: CASSQGSLGIYEQYF
size: .; J: TRBJ1-5; V: TRBV11-2; D: .; DNA: TGTGCCAGCAGCTTAGCGGGGGCAGGGAAGTCCCAGCATTTT; CDR3: CASSLAGAGKSQHF
size: .; J: TRBJ2-7; V: TRBV29-1; D: .; DNA: TGCAGCGTGATGGGGGGCCTCTACGAGCAGTACTTC; CDR3: CSVMGGLYEQYF
size: .; J: TRBJ2-1; V: TRBV5-4; D: TRBD2; DNA: TGTACCAGCAGCTCTCGGGACTACCCAAACAATGAGCAGTTCTTC; CDR3: CTSSSRDYPNNEQFF
size: .; J: TRBJ2-7; V: TRBV6-5; D: TRBD2; DNA: TGTGCCAGCAGTTACATGGGACTAGCGGTCTGCGAGCAGTACTTC; CDR3: CASSYMGLAVCEQYF
size: few; J: TRBJ1-5; V: TRBV6-6; D: TRBD1; DNA: TGTGCCAGCAGTTACACTACCAACAAGGGGGCGGCGAGCAATCAGCCCCAGCATTTT; CDR3: CASSYTTNKGAASNQPQHF
size: few; J: TRBJ1-2; V: TRBV4-3; D: TRBD1; DNA: TGCGCCAGCAGCCAAGCGAAGGGACAGAACTTCTATGGCTACACCTTC; CDR3: CASSQAKGQNFYGYTF
size: few; J: TRBJ1-1; V: TRBV7-6; D: .; DNA: TGTGCCAGCAAAGGGGGTTGGCGCACTGAAGCTTTCTTT; CDR3: CASKGGWRTEAFF
size: .; J: TRBJ1-2; V: TRBV27; D: .; DNA: TGTGCCAGCAGGCGAAACGGAATTCCTAACTATGGCTACACCTTC; CDR3: CASRRNGIPNYGYTF
size: .; J: TRBJ1-6; V: TRBV6-1; D: .; DNA: TGTGCCAGCAGTGAAGATACGGGACCCGAAGATTCACCCCTCCACTTT; CDR3: CASSEDTGPEDSPLHF
size: .; J: TRBJ1-2; V: TRBV12-3/TRBV12-4; D: .; DNA: TGTGCCAGCAGTCACCTCCCCGGGGACGGCTACACCTTC; CDR3: CASSHLPGDGYTF
size: .; J: TRBJ2-7; V: TRBV5-1; D: .; DNA: TGCGCCAGCAGACCAGGGGAAGAGTTTTACGAGCAGTACTTC; CDR3: CASRPGEEFYEQYF